Detailed here is one TCR beta chain. The V gene lost 3 bases and the J gene lost 1 base, with 6 bases spanning the gap. This CDR3 has 13 residues. The data originate from a study of blood T cell repertoires in COVID-19. Clones were sequenced by immunoSEQ multiplex PCR, and TCRdb holds only the in-frame ones, with some missing. Of tens of thousands of clones listed, around nine tenths are singletons. The rearrangement links TRBV12-3 or TRBV12-4 to TRBJ1-1, with D possibly TRBD1 on 5 matching bases. The receptor was derived from a human donor in a cohort sampled during active COVID-19. The sequencing input was peripheral blood. The CDR3 DNA sequence: TGTGCCAGCAGTTTTCAGGGGAACACTGAAGCTTTCTTT. This sequence encodes CASSFQGNTEAFF.